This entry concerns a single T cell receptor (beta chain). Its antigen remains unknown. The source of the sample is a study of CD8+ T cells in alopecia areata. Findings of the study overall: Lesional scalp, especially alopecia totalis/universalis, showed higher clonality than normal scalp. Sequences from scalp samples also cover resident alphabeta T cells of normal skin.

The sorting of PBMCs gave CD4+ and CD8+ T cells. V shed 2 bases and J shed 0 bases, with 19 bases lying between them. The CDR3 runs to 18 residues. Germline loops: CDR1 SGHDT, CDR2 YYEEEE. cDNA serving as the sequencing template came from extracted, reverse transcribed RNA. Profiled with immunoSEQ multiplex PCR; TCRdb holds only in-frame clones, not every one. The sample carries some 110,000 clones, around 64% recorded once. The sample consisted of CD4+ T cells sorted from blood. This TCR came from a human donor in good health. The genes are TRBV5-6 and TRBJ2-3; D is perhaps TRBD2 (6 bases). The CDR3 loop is CASSLFSRTKASTDTQYF. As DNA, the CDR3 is TGTGCCAGCAGCTTATTTAGTAGGACTAAAGCTAGCACAGATACGCAGTATTTT. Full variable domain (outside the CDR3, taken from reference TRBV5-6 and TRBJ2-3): DAGVTQSPTHLIKTRGQQVTLRCSPKSGHDTVSWYQQALGQGPQFIFQYYEEEERQRGNFPDRFSGHQFPNYSSELNVNALLLGDSALYLCASSLFSRTKASTDTQYFGPGTRLTVL.